This is a list of T cell receptor beta chains from one sample in a study of blood T cell repertoires in COVID-19. Sequencing used immunoSEQ multiplex PCR; TCRdb keeps in-frame clones, though not all of them. The sample holds under 350,000 clones, roughly nine tenths seen once. The sequenced material came from PBMCs or T cells enriched from blood (not recorded which). The receptors were gathered from a woman younger than 30 who had recovered from COVID-19. The conserved cysteine and the conserved F or W are not part of the CDR3 here.

v_call	cdr3_length	j_call	cdr3_aa
TRBV11-2	14	TRBJ2-7	ASSSRPGQGVYEQY
TRBV6-5	13	TRBJ1-1	ASSYSTQGNTEAF
TRBV6-6	10	TRBJ1-2	ASSLQGRGYT
TRBV24-1	15	TRBJ2-5	ATSDLHLGQGVETQY
TRBV5-6	13	TRBJ2-5	ASSLVGQGVETQY
TRBV11-3	12	TRBJ2-3	ASSFRGTSDTQY
TRBV19	9	TRBJ2-3	ASIAGDTQY
TRBV7-9	13	TRBJ2-2	ASSPETGDTGELF
TRBV3-1/TRBV3-2	13	TRBJ2-7	ASSQFLIAGAEQY
TRBV7-2	11	TRBJ1-1	ASSLWQNTEAF
TRBV7-2	16	TRBJ1-6	ASSLFSRTTTRGSPLH
TRBV19	14	TRBJ1-1	ASSIVGAEPRTEAF
TRBV4-1	13	TRBJ2-7	ASSQGLLSSYEQY
TRBV6-2/TRBV6-3	12	TRBJ2-5	ASSYSTFRETQY
TRBV6-6	13	TRBJ2-2	ASSVDRGIMGELF
TRBV7-9	11	TRBJ2-1	ASSWLAGGEQF
TRBV30	9	TRBJ1-2	AWSLLHGYT